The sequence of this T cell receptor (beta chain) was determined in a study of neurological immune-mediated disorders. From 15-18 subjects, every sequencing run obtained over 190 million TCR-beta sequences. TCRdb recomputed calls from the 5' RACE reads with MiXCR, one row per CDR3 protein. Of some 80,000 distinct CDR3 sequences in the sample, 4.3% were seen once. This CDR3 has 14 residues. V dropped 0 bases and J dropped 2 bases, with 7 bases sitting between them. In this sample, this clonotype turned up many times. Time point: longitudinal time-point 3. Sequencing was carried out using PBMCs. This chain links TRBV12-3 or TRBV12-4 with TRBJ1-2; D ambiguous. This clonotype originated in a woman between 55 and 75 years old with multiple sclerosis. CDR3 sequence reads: CASSLAAGNYGYTF. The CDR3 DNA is TGTGCCAGCAGTTTAGCGGCGGGGAACTATGGCTACACCTTC.